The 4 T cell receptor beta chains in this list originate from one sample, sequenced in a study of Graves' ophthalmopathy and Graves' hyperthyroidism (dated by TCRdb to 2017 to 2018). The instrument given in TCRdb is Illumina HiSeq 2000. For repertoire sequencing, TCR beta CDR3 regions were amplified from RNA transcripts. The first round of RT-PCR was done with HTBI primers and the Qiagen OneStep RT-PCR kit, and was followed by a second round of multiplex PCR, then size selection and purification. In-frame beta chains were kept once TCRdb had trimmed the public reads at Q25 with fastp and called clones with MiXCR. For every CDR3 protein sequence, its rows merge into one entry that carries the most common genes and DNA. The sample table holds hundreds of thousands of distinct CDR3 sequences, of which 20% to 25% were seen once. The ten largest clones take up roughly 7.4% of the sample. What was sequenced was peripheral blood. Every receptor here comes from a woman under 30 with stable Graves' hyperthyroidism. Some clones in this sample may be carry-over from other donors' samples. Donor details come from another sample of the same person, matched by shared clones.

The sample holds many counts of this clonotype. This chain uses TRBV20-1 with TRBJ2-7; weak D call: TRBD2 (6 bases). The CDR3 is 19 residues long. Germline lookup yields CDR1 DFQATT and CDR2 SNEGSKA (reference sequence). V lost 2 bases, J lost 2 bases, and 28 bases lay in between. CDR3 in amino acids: CSARFLRRGSSARTYEQYF. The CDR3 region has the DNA TGCAGTGCTAGATTCCTGCGGCGGGGCAGCTCCGCAAGAACCTACGAGCAGTACTTC.

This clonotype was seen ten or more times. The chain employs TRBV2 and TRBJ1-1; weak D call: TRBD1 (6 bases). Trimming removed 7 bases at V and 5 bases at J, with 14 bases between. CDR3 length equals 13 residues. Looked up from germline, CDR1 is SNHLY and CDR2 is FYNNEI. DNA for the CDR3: TGTGCCAGCAAAGGCAGGGGAGGAACTGAAGCTTTCTTT. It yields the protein CASKGRGGTEAFF.

Written as DNA, the CDR3 is TGCAGTGCACCGCCCTGGGCTAACTATGGCTACACCTTC. Protein product: CSAPPWANYGYTF. The chain links TRBV20-1 to TRBJ1-2, with D uncertain. V shed 6 bases and J shed 0 bases, with 11 bases lying between them. Germline V lookup: CDR1 DFQATT, CDR2 SNEGSKA (reference sequence). CDR3 length equals 13 residues.

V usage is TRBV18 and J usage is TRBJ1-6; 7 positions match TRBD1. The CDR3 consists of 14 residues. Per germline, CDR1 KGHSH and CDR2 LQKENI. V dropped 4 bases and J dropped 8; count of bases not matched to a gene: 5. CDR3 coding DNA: TGTGCCAGCTCACTCGACAGGGCGTATTCACCCCTCCACTTT. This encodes CASSLDRAYSPLHF.